A single sample gave rise to the 12 T cell receptor beta chains below, sequenced in a study of blood T cell repertoires in COVID-19. Assay used: immunoSEQ multiplex PCR; TCRdb lists only in-frame clones, some missing. This table has 140,000 or so clones, approximately 85% appearing once. Input material: peripheral blood. These receptors all come from a man in his fifties or sixties with acute or convalescent COVID-19.

This clone was detected only once. V and J are TRBV18 and TRBJ1-5; D is undetermined. Germline-derived CDR1 and CDR2 are KGHSH and LQKENI. This CDR3 comprises 17 residues. Trimming took off 1 base at V and 0 bases at J, with 13 bases between the two ends. The CDR3 here is CASSPRKSEHSNQPQHF. CDR3 DNA: TGTGCCAGCTCACCACGGAAAAGCGAGCATAGCAATCAGCCCCAGCATTTT. Full variable domain (rest looked up from reference TRBV18 and TRBJ1-5): NAGVMQNPRHLVRRRGQEARLRCSPMKGHSHVYWYRQLPEEGLKFMVYLQKENIIDESGMPKERFSAEFPKEGPSILRIQQVVRGDSAAYFCASSPRKSEHSNQPQHFGDGTRLSIL.

CDR3 DNA sequence: TGTGCCAGCAGGGGCCGACTAGCGGTAAACACCGGGGAGCTGTTTTTT. Translating gives CASRGRLAVNTGELFF. The chain has TRBV2 and TRBJ2-2; TRBD2 agrees at 9 bases. Germline CDR1 SNHLY, CDR2 FYNNEI. J was trimmed by 2 bases and V by 6 bases; bases with no gene match: 7. The CDR3 length is 16 residues.

J is TRBJ2-3 and V is TRBV10-1, with 7 bases lining up with TRBD2. Per the germline V gene, CDR1 is WNHNN and CDR2 is SYGVQD (reference sequence). The V segment lost 3 bases and the J segment 2 bases; nucleotides outside the gene matches: 2. This CDR3 has 14 amino acids. The CDR3 region is CASSEAGPTDTQYF. The CDR3 bases are TGCGCCAGCAGTGAAGCGGGACCCACAGATACGCAGTATTTT.

A single count supports this clone. The chain couples TRBV4-1 to TRBJ2-7, with TRBD1 matching over 11 bases. The V segment lost 3 bases and the J segment 3 bases; nucleotides outside the gene matches: 4. Per the germline V gene, CDR1 is MGHRA and CDR2 is YSYEKL. The CDR3 runs 15 residues. CDR3 residues: CASSQKGQGDYEQYF. The CDR3 nucleotides read TGCGCCAGCAGCCAGAAGGGACAGGGGGACTACGAGCAGTACTTC.

Of note for this clone: Sequence at one end of the junction differs from germline and may be a read error. V is TRBV2 and J is TRBJ2-1, with D maybe TRBD2 (6 bases). CDR1 is SNHLY, CDR2 FYNNEI, per germline. There are 14 residues in the CDR3. CDR3 DNA: TGTGCCACCACGCCCGGGACTGCCTACTATGAGCAGTTCTTC. It translates to CATTPGTAYYEQFF.

This clone was seen a handful of times. The rearrangement links TRBV6-6 to TRBJ1-5; possible D gene TRBD1, 5 bases. The V end was cut by 2 bases, the J end by 4 bases, with 9 bases between. The CDR3 contains 14 residues. Looked up from germline, CDR1 is MNHNY and CDR2 is SVGAGI (reference sequence). CDR3 amino acids: CASSYGAGNQPQHF. CDR3 nucleotides: TGTGCCAGCAGTTACGGGGCAGGAAATCAGCCCCAGCATTTT.

The V call is TRBV28, the J call TRBJ2-1; possibly TRBD2 for D (5 bases). Germline V gene sequence: CDR1 MDHEN, CDR2 SYDVKM. The CDR3 sequence is 11 residues long. V was shortened by 7 bases and J by 9 bases, with 10 bases between the two germline ends. The CDR3 sequence: CASTDFSEQFF. DNA of the CDR3: TGTGCCAGCACGGACTTTTCTGAGCAGTTCTTC.

The V and J genes are TRBV7-9 and TRBJ2-7; 10 bases are shared with TRBD2. The CDR3 covers 17 residues. From germline, CDR1 is SEHNR and CDR2 FQNEAQ (reference sequence). Trimming cost V 5 bases and J 1 base; bases outside gene matches: 11. CDR3 residues: CASSRGVAGGGSYEQYF. In DNA, the CDR3 is TGTGCCAGCAGCCGTGGGGTAGCGGGAGGAGGGTCCTACGAGCAGTACTTC.

The CDR3 DNA reads TGCGCCAGCAGCCCGGGACAGGGGGGACACTATGGCTACACCTTC. Protein product: CASSPGQGGHYGYTF. The gene calls are TRBV5-1 and TRBJ1-2, with 11 bases matching TRBD1. Germline V CDR1 and CDR2: SGHRS, YFSETQ. V shed 4 bases, J shed 3 bases, and the junction held 5 bases outside the gene matches. The CDR3 extends over 15 amino acids.

CDR3 coding DNA: TGTGCCAGCAGCTTAGGTGCGGGGGAGCTGTTTTTT. It is translated as CASSLGAGELFF. This chain uses TRBV7-9 with TRBJ2-2; D remains ambiguous. V was shortened by 1 base and J by 8 bases, with 5 bases between the two germline ends. The CDR3 totals 12 residues. CDR1 is SEHNR and CDR2 is FQNEAQ in the germline V gene (reference sequence).

The rearrangement joins TRBV5-1 to TRBJ2-1; TRBD2 aligns across 13 bases. The CDR3 is 17 residues long. J lost 5 bases, V lost 1 base, and 6 bases had no gene match. Germline values: CDR1 SGHRS, CDR2 YFSETQ. The CDR3 loop is CASSLKGGTSGNNEQFF. DNA for the CDR3: TGCGCCAGCAGCTTGAAGGGGGGGACTAGCGGGAACAATGAGCAGTTCTTC.

The CDR3 is CASSSWTGGGEQYF. The CDR3 DNA reads TGTGCCAGCAGTTCCTGGACAGGGGGCGGCGAGCAGTACTTC. This chain joins TRBV27 and TRBJ2-7; 11 bases line up with TRBD1. Germline lookup yields CDR1 MNHEY and CDR2 SMNVEV (reference sequence). V dropped 4 bases and J dropped 6; count of bases not matched to a gene: 5. CDR3 length: 14 residues.